One and the same sample provided the 2 T cell receptor beta chains below, sequenced in a study of tissue T cells after allogeneic stem cell transplantation. Some clones are missing from TCRdb's copy, which holds only in-frame ones; the method was immunoSEQ multiplex PCR. The data contain roughly 1,700 clones, 45% to 60% of them singletons. Noted time point: mouse harvest day 14 after allogeneic transplant. Each mouse received 10^7 T-cell-depleted marrow cells plus 10^6 splenic CD5+ T cells by tail vein. The sequenced sample consisted of lymph node tissue. The receptors were sampled from a female BALB/c mouse given C57BL/6 T cells with graft-versus-host disease after an allogeneic hematopoietic cell transplant.

In its sample, this clone ranks as large. The listed genes are named as in mouse. The read ends 1 residue shy of where the CDR3 ends; the end is completed using the germline J gene. V is TRBV13-2 and J is TRBJ1-4; D remains unclear. V shed 2 bases and J shed 0 bases, with 2 bases lying between them. Germline values: CDR1 NNHNN, CDR2 SYGAGS (reference sequence). The CDR3 sequence is 13 residues long. Incomplete CDR3 DNA: TGTGCCAGCGGTGACCTTTCCAACGAAAGATTATTT. Protein sequence: CASGDLSNERLF. The entire CDR3 is CASGDLSNERLFF.

Sample share makes this clone large. Genes and germline come from the mouse. The read finishes 1 residue shy of the CDR3 end, and the germline J gene is used to complete it. The gene calls are TRBV3 and TRBJ2-7, with 12 bases matching TRBD2. Germline lookup yields CDR1 SNHLY and CDR2 FYNGKV (reference sequence). The CDR3 contains 16 residues. Trimming took 2 bases from V and 3 from J; bases not matched to a gene: 5. The CDR3 spells CASSLLRTGGDYEQYF. Incomplete CDR3 DNA: TGTGCCAGCAGCTTACTCAGGACTGGGGGGGACTATGAACAGTAC.